Shown below are 5 T cell receptor beta chains from a single sample sequenced in a study of cytomegalovirus exposure and HLA in healthy donors. Primers for the PCR totalled 60 Vbeta and 13 Jbeta. Generated by immunoSEQ multiplex PCR, the TCRdb table keeps only in-frame clones and is missing some. There are approximately 250,000 clones in the sample; roughly 78% occur only once, and approximately 0.49% lies in the top ten. The sample consisted of PBMCs. These receptors all stem from a boy younger than 18 in good health and CMV-seronegative.

The rearrangement links TRBV30 to TRBJ1-2; D not resolved. Between the trimmed V and J ends, which lost 6 bases and 0 bases, there was a span of 17 bases. The CDR3 spans 15 residues. Germline lookup yields CDR1 GTSNPN and CDR2 SVGIG (reference sequence). CDR3: CACPTIPRPNYGYTF. The CDR3 bases are TGTGCCTGTCCGACTATCCCCCGCCCTAACTATGGCTACACCTTC. Full variable domain (rest looked up from reference TRBV30 and TRBJ1-2): SQTIHQWPATLVQPVGSPLSLECTVEGTSNPNLYWYRQAAGRGLQLLFYSVGIGQISSEVPQNLSASRPQDRQFILSSKKLLLSDSGFYLCACPTIPRPNYGYTFGSGTRLTVV.

The chain joins TRBV19 to TRBJ2-1; 16 bases are shared with TRBD2. V gave up 5 bases and J gave up 5 bases; unmatched junction bases: 18. Germline assignment: CDR1 LNHDA and CDR2 SQIVND (reference sequence). The CDR3 consists of 21 residues. The CDR3 is CASSSQGPGLAGGPENNEQFF. CDR3 bases: TGTGCCAGTAGTTCCCAAGGGCCGGGACTAGCGGGGGGGCCGGAGAACAATGAGCAGTTCTTC.

The V gene is TRBV9, the J gene TRBJ1-2; 9 bases match TRBD1. The germline CDR1 and CDR2 sequences are SGDLS and YYNGEE. V lost 2 bases, J lost 4 bases, and 3 bases stayed unmatched. CDR3 length: 14 amino acids. The CDR3 region has the DNA TGTGCCAGCAGCGTTGGACAGGGGAGCTATGGCTACACCTTC. This translates into CASSVGQGSYGYTF.

V and J are TRBV12-1 and TRBJ2-7; the D call in the table, TRBD2, was not verified against the DNA. TRBV12-1 is annotated as a pseudogene. CDR3 size: 14 residues. Here the CDR3 reads CASSWGGYLFKQYF. In DNA, the CDR3 is TGTGCCAGCAGCTGGGGGGGGTACCTCTTCAAGCAGTACTTC.

This clone has just a few counts. The chain carries TRBV10-3 and TRBJ2-1, with 9 positions matching TRBD2. Germline CDR1 is ENHRY and CDR2 is SYGVKD. Losses at the gene ends were 3 bases for V and 10 bases for J; bases not matched to a gene: 13. The CDR3 is made up of 16 amino acids. DNA of the CDR3: TGTGCCATCAGTGAAGTTGTGGGACTAGCTAATGGGGAGCAGTTCTTC. Translated, it gives CAISEVVGLANGEQFF.